This T cell receptor beta chain was sequenced for a study of blood T cell repertoires in COVID-19. On the study more broadly: Nucleic acid was either cDNA or gDNA, and it came from T cells, B-cell-depleted T cells, or PBMCs.

Generated by immunoSEQ multiplex PCR, the TCRdb table keeps only in-frame clones and is missing some. This table has over 200,000 clones, 87% appearing once. The CDR3 spans 13 residues. The V gene lost 5 bases and the J gene lost 0 bases, with 5 bases spanning the gap. The chain combines TRBV12-3 or TRBV12-4 with TRBJ1-5; D is unresolved. Sequenced material: peripheral blood. The sequence was obtained from a man aged 35 to 55 with active or convalescent COVID-19. The CDR3: CASSTNSNQPQHF. The DNA for the CDR3 is TGTGCCAGCAGTACAAATAGCAATCAGCCCCAGCATTTT.